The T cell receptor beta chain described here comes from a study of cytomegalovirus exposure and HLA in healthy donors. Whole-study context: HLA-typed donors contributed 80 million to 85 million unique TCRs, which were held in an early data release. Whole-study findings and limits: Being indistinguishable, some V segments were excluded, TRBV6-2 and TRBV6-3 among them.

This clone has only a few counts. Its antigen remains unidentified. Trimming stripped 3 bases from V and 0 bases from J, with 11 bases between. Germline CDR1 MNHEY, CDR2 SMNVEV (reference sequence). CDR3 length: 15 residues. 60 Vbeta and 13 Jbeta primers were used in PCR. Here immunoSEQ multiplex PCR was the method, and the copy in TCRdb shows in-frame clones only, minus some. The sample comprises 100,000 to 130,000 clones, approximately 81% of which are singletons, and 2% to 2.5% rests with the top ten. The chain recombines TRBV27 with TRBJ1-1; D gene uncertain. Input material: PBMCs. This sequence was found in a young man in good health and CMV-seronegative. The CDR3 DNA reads TGTGCCAGCAGTTTCCTCTCTGAGGTGAACACTGAAGCTTTCTTT. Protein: CASSFLSEVNTEAFF.